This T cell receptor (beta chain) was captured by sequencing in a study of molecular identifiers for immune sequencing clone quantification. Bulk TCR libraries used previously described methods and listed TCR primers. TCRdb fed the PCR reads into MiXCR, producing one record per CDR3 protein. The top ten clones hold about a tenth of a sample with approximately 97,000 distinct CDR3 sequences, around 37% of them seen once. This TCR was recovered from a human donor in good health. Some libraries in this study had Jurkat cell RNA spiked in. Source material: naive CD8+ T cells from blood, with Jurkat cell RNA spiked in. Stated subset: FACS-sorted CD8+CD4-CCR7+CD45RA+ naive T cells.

Here the CDR3 DNA reads TGTGCCAGCAGCCAAGACAGGCCCCCCTCAGATACGCAGTATTTT. Protein product: CASSQDRPPSDTQYF. This chain connects TRBV3-1 to TRBJ2-3; no clear D gene. The CDR3 runs to 15 residues. Trimming took off 0 bases at V and 4 bases at J, with 11 bases between the two ends. Germline lookup yields CDR1 LGHDT and CDR2 YNNKEL (reference sequence).